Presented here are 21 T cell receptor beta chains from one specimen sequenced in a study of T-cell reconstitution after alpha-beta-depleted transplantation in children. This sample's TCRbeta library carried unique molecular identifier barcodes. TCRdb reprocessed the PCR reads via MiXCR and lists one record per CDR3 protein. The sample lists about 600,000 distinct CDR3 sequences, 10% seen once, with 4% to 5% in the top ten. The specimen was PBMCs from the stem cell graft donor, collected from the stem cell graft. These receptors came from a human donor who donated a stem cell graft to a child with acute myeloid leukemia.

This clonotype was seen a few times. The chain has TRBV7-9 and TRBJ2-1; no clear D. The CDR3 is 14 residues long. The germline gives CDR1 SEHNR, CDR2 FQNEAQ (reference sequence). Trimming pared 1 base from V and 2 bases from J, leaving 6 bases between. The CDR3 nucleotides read TGTGCCAGCAGCTTAGAACAGCCCTACAATGAGCAGTTCTTC. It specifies CASSLEQPYNEQFF.

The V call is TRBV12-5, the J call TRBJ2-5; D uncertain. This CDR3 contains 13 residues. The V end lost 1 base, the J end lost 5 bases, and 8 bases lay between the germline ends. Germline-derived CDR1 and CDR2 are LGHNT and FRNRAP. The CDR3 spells CASGLGSGETQYF. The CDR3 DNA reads TGTGCTAGTGGTTTGGGGTCTGGGGAGACCCAGTACTTC. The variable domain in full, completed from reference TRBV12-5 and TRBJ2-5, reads DARVTQTPRHKVTEMGQEVTMRCQPILGHNTVFWYRQTMMQGLELLAYFRNRAPLDDSGMPKDRFSAEMPDATLATLKIQPSEPRDSAVYFCASGLGSGETQYFGPGTRLLVL.

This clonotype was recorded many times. The CDR3 reads CASSYSSGTGTYEQYF. The CDR3 DNA reads TGTGCCAGCAGTTACTCGTCCGGGACAGGGACGTACGAGCAGTACTTC. V gene TRBV6-5 combines with J gene TRBJ2-7; 9 bases match TRBD1. The CDR3 consists of 16 residues. J was trimmed by 4 bases and V by 0 bases; bases with no gene match: 7. CDR1 and CDR2 from the germline V gene are MNHEY and SVGAGI.

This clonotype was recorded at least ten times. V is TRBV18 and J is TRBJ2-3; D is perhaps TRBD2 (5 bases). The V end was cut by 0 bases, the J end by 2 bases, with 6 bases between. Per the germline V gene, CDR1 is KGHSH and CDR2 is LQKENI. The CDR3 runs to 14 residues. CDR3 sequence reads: CASSPPGVTDTQYF. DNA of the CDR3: TGTGCCAGCTCACCACCGGGAGTCACAGATACGCAGTATTTT. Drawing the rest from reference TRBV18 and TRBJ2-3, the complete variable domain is NAGVMQNPRHLVRRRGQEARLRCSPMKGHSHVYWYRQLPEEGLKFMVYLQKENIIDESGMPKERFSAEFPKEGPSILRIQQVVRGDSAAYFCASSPPGVTDTQYFGPGTRLTVL.

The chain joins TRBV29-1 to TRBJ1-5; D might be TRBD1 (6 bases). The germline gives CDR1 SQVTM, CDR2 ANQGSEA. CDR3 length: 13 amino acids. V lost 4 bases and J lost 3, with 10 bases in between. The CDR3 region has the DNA TGCAGCGTTGTTACAGGGCTCAATCAGCCCCAGCATTTT. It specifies CSVVTGLNQPQHF.

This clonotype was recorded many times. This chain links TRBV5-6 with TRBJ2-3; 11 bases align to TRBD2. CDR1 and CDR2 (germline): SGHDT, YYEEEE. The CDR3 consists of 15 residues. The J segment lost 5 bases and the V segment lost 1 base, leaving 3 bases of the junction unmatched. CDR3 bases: TGTGCCAGCAGCTTGCGGACTAGCGGGTTAGATACGCAGTATTTT. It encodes CASSLRTSGLDTQYF.

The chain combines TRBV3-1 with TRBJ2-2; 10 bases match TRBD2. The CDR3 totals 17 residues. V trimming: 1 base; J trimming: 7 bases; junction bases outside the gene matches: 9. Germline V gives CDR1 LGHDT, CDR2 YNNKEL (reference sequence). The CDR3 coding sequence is TGTGCCAGCAGCCAAGTAACAGCGGGAGGGCGTGGCGGGGAGCTGTTTTTT. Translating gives CASSQVTAGGRGGELFF.

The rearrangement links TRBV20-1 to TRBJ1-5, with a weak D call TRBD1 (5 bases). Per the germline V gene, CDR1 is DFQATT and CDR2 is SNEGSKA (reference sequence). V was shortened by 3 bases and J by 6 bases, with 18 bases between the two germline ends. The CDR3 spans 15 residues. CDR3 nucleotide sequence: TGCAGTGCTAGGATACGGGGTCAGGGACCTCAGCCCCAGCATTTT. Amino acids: CSARIRGQGPQPQHF.

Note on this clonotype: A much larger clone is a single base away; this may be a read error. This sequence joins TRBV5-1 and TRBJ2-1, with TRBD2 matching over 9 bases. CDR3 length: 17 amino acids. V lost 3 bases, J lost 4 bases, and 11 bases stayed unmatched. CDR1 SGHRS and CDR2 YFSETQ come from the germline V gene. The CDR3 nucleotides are TGCGCCAGCAGCTGGGGGGCGGGTAGCGGGAGTTACAATGAGCAGTTCTTC. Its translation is CASSWGAGSGSYNEQFF.

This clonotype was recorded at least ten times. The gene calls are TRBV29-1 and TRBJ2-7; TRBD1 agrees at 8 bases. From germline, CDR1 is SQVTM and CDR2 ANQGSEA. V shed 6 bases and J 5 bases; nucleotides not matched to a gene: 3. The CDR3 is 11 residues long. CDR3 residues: CSVRTGNEQYF. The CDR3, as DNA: TGCAGCGTAAGGACAGGGAACGAGCAGTACTTC.

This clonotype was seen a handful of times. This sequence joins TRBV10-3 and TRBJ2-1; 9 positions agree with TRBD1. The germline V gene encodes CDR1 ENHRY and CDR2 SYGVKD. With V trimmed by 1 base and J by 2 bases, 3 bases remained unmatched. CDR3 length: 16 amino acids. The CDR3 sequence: CAISEWGTGTYNEQFF. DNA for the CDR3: TGTGCCATCAGTGAGTGGGGGACAGGGACCTACAATGAGCAGTTCTTC.

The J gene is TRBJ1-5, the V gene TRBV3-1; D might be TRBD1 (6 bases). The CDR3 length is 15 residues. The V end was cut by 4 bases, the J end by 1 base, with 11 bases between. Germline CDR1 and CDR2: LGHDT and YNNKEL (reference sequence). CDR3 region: CASSRSGGSNQPQHF. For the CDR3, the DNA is TGTGCCAGCAGCCGAAGTGGGGGCAGCAATCAGCCCCAGCATTTT.

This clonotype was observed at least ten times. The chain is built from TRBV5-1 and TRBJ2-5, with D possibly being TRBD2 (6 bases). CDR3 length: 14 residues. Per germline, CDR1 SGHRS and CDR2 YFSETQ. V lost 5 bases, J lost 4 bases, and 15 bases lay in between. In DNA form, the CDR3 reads TGCGCCAGCAGACCGGACTACCCCCCAGAGACCCAGTACTTC. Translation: CASRPDYPPETQYF. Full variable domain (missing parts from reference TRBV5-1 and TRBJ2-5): KAGVTQTPRYLIKTRGQQVTLSCSPISGHRSVSWYQQTPGQGLQFLFEYFSETQRNKGNFPGRFSGRQFSNSRSEMNVSTLELGDSALYLCASRPDYPPETQYFGPGTRLLVL.

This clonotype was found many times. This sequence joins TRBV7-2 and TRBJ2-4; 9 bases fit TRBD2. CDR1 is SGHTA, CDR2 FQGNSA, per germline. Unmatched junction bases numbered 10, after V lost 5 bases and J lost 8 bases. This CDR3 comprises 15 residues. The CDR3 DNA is TGTGCCAGCAGCGTGACCGGGACTAGCCGGGACATTCAGTACTTC. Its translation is CASSVTGTSRDIQYF.

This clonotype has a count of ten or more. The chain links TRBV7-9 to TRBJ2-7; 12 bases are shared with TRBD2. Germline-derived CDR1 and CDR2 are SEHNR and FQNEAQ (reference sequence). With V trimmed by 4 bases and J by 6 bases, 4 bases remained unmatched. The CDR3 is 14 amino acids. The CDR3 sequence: CASSSSGRAGEQYF. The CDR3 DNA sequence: TGTGCCAGCAGCTCTAGCGGGAGGGCCGGCGAGCAGTACTTC.

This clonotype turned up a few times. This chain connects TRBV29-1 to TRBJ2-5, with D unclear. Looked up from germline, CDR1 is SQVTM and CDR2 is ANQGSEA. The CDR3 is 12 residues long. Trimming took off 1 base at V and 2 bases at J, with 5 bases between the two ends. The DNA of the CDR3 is TGCAGCGTTGAAGGACGGCAAGAGACCCAGTACTTC. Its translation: CSVEGRQETQYF. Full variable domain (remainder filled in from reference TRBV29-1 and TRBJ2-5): SAVISQKPSRDICQRGTSLTIQCQVDSQVTMMFWYRQQPGQSLTLIATANQGSEATYESGFVIDKFPISRPNLTFSTLTVSNMSPEDSSIYLCSVEGRQETQYFGPGTRLLVL.

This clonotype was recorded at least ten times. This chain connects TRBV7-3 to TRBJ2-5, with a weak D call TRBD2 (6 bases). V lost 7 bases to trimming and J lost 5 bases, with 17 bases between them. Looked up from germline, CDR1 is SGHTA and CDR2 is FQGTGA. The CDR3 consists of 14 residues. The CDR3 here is CASNFGGIRETQYF. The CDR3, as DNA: TGTGCCAGCAACTTCGGCGGGATCAGGGAGACCCAGTACTTC.

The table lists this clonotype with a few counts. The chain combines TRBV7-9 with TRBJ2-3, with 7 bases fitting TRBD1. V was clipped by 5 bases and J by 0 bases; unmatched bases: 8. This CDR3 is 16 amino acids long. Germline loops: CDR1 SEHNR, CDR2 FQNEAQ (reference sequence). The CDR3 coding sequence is TGTGCCAGCAGCCTAAGGGACAGTAGAAGCACAGATACGCAGTATTTT. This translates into CASSLRDSRSTDTQYF.

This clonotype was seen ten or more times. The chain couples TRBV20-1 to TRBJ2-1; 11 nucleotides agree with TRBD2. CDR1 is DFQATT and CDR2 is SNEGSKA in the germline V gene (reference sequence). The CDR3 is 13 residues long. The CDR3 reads CRPTSGTGNEQFF. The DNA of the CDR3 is TGCAGACCGACTAGCGGGACAGGTAATGAGCAGTTCTTC.

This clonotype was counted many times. The DNA of the CDR3 is TGTGCCAGCACTTCCAGGGTGATGGTAGGGACGGAGTTCTTC. Translating gives CASTSRVMVGTEFF. J is TRBJ2-1 and V is TRBV27, with D perhaps matching TRBD1 or TRBD2 (5 bases each). Germline V gene data show CDR1 as MNHEY and CDR2 as SMNVEV (reference sequence). V lost 7 bases and J lost 14, with 24 bases in between. CDR3 size: 14 residues.

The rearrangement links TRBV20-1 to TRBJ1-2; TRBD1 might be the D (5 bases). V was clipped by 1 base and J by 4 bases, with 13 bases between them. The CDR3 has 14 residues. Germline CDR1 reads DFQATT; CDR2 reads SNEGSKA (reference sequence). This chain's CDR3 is CSARAGALGYGYTF. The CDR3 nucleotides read TGCAGTGCTAGAGCTGGGGCCCTAGGCTATGGCTACACCTTC.